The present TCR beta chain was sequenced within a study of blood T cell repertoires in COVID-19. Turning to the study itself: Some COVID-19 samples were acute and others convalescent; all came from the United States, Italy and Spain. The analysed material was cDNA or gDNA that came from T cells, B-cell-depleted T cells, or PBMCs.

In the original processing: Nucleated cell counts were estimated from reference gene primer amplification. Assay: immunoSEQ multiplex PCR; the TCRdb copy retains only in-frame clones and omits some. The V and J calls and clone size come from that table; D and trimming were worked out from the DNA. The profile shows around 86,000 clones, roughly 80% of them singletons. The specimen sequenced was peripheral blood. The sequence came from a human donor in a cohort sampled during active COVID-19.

CDR3 nucleotides: TGTGCCAGTAGCCCCGGGAGGCCTAGCACAGATACGCAGTATTTT. It translates to CASSPGRPSTDTQYF. The chain recombines TRBV19 with TRBJ2-3; 7 nucleotides align to TRBD2. Germline V gene lookup returns CDR1 LNHDA and CDR2 SQIVND (reference sequence). Trimming at V came to 6 bases and at J to 0 bases, leaving 6 bases not matched to a gene. CDR3 length: 15 amino acids.